This paragraph reports one T cell receptor (beta chain). This clone showed up just a few times. Its specific antigen is unknown. No much larger clone exists at a distance of one base, and base qualities are not known. TCR beta CDR3 regions were sequenced from DNA using the immunoSEQ Assay. In the paper's pipeline: T cell density was computed as TCR beta template counts normalized to usable DNA estimated by amplifying housekeeping genes. Richness was estimated with the preseqR package, extrapolating to 400,000 templates for PBMC samples and 120,000 templates for tissue samples. Clonality was calculated as one minus Pielou's evenness. Differential abundance testing on productive amino-acid clonotypes, with a minimum total count of 5 and an alpha of 0.1, was used to identify tissue-enriched TCRs. The Jaccard Index and the Morisita Overlap Index were used to quantify repertoire overlap between compartments. GLIPH grouped TCR beta CDR3s together with public tetramer-defined viral CDR3s, and a viral motif had to include at least three viral sequences and also show V-gene enrichment. TCRdb re-hosts the immuneACCESS table, in-frame sequences only. Its copies lack some clones; in the studies checked, an unresolved V gene accounts for under half of them, and the cause for the rest is not known. The D gene and trimming were derived from the DNA, and the V and J assignments and clone size from that table. The sample table records around 36,000 clones; 75% to 85% of these occur just once. Clones ranked in the top ten supply about a third of the sample.

The sample originates from a study of T cells in localized non-small cell lung cancer (dated by TCRdb to 2020 to 2022). For the wider study: T cell repertoires of 236 early-stage NSCLC patients were analyzed, with tumors being compared against uninvolved tumor-adjacent lungs. The cohort consisted of under 300 treatment-naive NSCLC patients whose localized lung tumors had been resected. A mean age of approximately 66 years was recorded for the NSCLC patients, of whom roughly 130 were male and over 100 were female.

General study outcomes and caveats: Because multi-region tumor sequencing was not done, intratumor heterogeneity could not be ruled out. Because the study design was exploratory, TCR variables were selected using unadjusted p-values without false-discovery rate correction. Uninvolved tumor-adjacent lung showed the highest T cell clonality, higher than tumor, which suggests more focused antigenic responses in the uninvolved tumor-adjacent lung. Of the top 100 tumor clones, a median of approximately 60 were detected in paired uninvolved adjacent lung; around 30 were also among that lung's top 100. Longer overall survival was associated with higher T cell density in blood, whereas shorter survival was associated with higher clonality in adjacent lung.

At diagnosis, peripheral blood, uninvolved tumor-adjacent lung and tumor were collected and stored as a combination of fresh-frozen and FFPE material. For TCR repertoire profiling, blood samples were analyzed in the form of peripheral blood mononuclear cells. This clonotype was sampled from a woman aged 40 to 75 with stage II squamous cell lung carcinoma. The sample consisted of PBMCs, taken before any cancer treatment.

The CDR3 corresponds to CASSSVWTIYF. The bases read TGTGCCAGCAGTTCCGTGTGGACCATATATTTT. Recombination linked TRBV28 to TRBJ1-3, with the D gene not confidently named. Reading the germline V gene gives CDR1 MDHEN and CDR2 SYDVKM. At the junction V is shortened by 4 bases and J by 10 bases, with 8 bases in between. The cysteine opens and the phenylalanine closes a CDR3 of 11 amino acids. Solely the CDR3 DNA is kept, with 33 bases framed from the first base.